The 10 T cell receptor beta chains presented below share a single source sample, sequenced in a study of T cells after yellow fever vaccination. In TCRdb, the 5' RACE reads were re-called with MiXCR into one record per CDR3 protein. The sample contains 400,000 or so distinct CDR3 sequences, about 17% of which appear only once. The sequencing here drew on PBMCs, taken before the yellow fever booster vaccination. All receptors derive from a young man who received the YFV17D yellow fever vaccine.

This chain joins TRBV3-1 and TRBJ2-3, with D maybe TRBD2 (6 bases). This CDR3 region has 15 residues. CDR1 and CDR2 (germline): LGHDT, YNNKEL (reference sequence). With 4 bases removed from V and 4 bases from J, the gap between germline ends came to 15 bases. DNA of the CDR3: TGTGCCAGCAGCCCGTACCCCCGACTAGCAGATACGCAGTATTTT. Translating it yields CASSPYPRLADTQYF.

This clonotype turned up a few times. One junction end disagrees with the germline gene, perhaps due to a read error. The CDR3 sequence: CSARGVHSYEQYF. CDR3 nucleotide sequence: TGCAGTGCCAGAGGGGTCCACTCCTACGAGCAGTACTTC. The gene calls are TRBV20-1 and TRBJ2-7, with D perhaps assigned TRBD1 or TRBD2 (5 bases each). The CDR3 runs to 13 residues. Germline assignment: CDR1 DFQATT and CDR2 SNEGSKA (reference sequence).

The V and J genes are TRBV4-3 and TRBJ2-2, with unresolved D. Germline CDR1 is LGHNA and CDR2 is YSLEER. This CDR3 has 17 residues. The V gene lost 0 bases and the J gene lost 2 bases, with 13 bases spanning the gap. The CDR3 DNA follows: TGCGCCAGCAGCCAAGATACAGACGGAGTTAACACCGGGGAGCTGTTTTTT. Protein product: CASSQDTDGVNTGELFF.

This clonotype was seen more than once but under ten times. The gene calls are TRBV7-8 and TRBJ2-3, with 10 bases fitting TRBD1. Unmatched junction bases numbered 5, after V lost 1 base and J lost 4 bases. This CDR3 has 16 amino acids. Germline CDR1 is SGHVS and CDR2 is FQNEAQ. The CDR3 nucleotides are TGTGCCAGCAGCTTAGATCCGGGACAGGGGCCAGATACGCAGTATTTT. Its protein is CASSLDPGQGPDTQYF.

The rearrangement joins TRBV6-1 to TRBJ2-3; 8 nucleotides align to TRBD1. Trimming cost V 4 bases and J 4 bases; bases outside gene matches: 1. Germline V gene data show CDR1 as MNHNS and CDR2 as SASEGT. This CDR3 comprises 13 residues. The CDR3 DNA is TGTGCCAGCAGTGGACAGGGGTCAGATACGCAGTATTTT. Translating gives CASSGQGSDTQYF.

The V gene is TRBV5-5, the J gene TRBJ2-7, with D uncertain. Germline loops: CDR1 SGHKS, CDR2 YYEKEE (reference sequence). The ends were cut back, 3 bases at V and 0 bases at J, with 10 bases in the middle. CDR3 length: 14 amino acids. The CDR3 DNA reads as TGTGCCAGCAGCTCGACTCCCCACTCCTACGAGCAGTACGTC. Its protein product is CASSSTPHSYEQYV.

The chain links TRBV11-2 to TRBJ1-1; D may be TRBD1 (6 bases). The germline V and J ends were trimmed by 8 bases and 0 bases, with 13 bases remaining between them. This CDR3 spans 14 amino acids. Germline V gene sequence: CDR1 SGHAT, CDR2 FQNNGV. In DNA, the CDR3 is TGTGCCAGCGGGGGTAACAGGGTGAACACTGAAGCTTTCTTT. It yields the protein CASGGNRVNTEAFF.

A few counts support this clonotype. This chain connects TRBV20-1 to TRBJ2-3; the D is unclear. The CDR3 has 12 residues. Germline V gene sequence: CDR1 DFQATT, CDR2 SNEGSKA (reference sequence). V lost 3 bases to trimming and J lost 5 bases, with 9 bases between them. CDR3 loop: CSARIALDTQYF. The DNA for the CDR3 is TGCAGTGCTAGGATTGCACTAGATACGCAGTATTTT.

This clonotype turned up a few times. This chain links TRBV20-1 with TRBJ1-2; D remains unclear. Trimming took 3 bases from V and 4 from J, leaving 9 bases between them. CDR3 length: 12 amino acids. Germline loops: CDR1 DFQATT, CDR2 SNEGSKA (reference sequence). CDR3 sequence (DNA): TGCAGTGCTAGTATGGGATCCTATGGCTACACCTTC. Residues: CSASMGSYGYTF.

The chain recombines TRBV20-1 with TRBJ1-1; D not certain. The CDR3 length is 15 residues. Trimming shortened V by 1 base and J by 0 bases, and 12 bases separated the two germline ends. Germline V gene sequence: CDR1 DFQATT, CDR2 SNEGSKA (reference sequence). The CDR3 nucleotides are TGCAGTGCTAGAGTGCGGCCGATAATGAACACTGAAGCTTTCTTT. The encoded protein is CSARVRPIMNTEAFF.